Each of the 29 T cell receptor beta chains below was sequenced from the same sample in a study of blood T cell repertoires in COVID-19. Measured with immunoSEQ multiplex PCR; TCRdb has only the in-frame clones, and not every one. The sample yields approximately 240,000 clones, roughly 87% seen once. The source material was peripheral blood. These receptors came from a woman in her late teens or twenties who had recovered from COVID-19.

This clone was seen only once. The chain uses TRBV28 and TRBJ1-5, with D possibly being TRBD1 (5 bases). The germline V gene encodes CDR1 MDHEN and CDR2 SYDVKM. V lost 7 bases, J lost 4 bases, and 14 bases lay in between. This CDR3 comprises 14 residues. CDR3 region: CASNFGGPNQPQHF. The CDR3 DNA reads TGTGCCAGCAATTTCGGGGGTCCTAATCAGCCCCAGCATTTT.

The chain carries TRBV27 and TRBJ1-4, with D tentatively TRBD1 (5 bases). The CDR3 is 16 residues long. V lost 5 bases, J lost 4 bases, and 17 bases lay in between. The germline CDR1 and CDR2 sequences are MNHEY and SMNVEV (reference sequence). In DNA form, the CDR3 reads TGTGCCAGCAGTCTACGCGGGGGACGTCTTAATGAAAAACTGTTTTTT. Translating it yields CASSLRGGRLNEKLFF. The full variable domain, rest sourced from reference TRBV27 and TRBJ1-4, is EAQVTQNPRYLITVTGKKLTVTCSQNMNHEYMSWYRQDPGLGLRQIYYSMNVEVTDKGDVPEGYKVSRKEKRNFPLILESPSPNQTSLYFCASSLRGGRLNEKLFFGSGTQLSVL.

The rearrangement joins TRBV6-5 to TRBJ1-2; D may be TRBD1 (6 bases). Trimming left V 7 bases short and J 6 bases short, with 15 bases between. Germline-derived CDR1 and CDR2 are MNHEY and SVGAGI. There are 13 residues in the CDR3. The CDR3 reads CASIDRGGHGYTF. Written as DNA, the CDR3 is TGTGCCAGCATCGATCGGGGGGGGCATGGCTACACCTTC.

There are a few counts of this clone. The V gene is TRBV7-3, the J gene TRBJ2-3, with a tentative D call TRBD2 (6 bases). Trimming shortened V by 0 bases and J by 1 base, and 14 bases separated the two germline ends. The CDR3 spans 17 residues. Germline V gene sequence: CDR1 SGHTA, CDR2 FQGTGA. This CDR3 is CASSLTVGTGGTDTQYF. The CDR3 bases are TGTGCCAGCAGCTTAACGGTGGGAACGGGAGGCACAGATACGCAGTATTTT.

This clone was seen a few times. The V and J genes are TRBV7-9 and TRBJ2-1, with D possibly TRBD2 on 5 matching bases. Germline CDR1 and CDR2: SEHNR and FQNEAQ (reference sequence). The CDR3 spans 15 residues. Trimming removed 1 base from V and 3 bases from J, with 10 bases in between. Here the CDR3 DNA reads TGTGCCAGCAGCTTAGGGGTTACTAGCTACAATGAGCAGTTCTTC. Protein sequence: CASSLGVTSYNEQFF.

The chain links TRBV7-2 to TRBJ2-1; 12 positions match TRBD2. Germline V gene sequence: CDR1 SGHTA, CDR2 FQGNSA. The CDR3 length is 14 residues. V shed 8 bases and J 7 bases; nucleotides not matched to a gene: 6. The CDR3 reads CASFGLAGGNEQFF. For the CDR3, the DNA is TGTGCCAGCTTTGGGCTAGCGGGGGGGAATGAGCAGTTCTTC. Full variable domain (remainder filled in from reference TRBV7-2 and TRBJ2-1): GAGVSQSPSNKVTEKGKDVELRCDPISGHTALYWYRQSLGQGLEFLIYFQGNSAPDKSGLPSDRFSAERTGGSVSTLTIQRTQQEDSAVYLCASFGLAGGNEQFFGPGTRLTVL.

The DNA of the CDR3 is TGTGCCAGCAGTCCCGGACAGGGTTCCCACTACGAGCAGTACTTC. It yields the protein CASSPGQGSHYEQYF. This chain joins TRBV27 and TRBJ2-7; 8 nucleotides line up with TRBD1. The CDR3 spans 15 residues. V was clipped by 5 bases and J by 3 bases; unmatched bases: 9. Germline V gene sequence: CDR1 MNHEY, CDR2 SMNVEV (reference sequence).

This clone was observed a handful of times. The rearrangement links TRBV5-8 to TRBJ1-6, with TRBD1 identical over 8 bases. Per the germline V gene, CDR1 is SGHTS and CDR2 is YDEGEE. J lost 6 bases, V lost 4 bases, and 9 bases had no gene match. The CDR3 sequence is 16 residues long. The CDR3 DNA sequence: TGTGCCAGCAGCAAACTACAGGGGGTAGTTAATTCACCCCTCCACTTT. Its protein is CASSKLQGVVNSPLHF. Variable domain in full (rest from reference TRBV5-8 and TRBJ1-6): EAGVTQSPTHLIKTRGQQATLRCSPISGHTSVYWYQQALGLGLQFLLWYDEGEERNRGNFPPRFSGRQFPNYSSELNVNALELEDSALYLCASSKLQGVVNSPLHFGNGTRLTVT.

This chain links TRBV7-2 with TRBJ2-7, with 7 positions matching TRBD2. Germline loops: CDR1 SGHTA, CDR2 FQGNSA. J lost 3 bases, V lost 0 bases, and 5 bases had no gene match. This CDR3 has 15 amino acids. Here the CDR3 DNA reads TGTGCCAGCAGCTTAGCGGCGGGGGTAGGCTACGAGCAGTACTTC. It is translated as CASSLAAGVGYEQYF.

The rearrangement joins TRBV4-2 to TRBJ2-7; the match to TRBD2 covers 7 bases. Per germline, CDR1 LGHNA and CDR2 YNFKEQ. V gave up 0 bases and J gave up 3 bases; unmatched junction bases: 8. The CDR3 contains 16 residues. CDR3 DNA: TGTGCCAGCAGCCAAGATCGCCGGGGAGGGTTCTACGAGCAGTACTTC. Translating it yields CASSQDRRGGFYEQYF.

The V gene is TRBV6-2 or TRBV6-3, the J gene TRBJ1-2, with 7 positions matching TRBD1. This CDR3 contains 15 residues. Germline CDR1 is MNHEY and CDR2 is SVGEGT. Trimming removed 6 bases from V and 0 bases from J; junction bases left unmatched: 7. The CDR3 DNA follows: TGTGCCAGCAGCCCCGGGACAGACACTAACTATGGCTACACCTTC. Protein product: CASSPGTDTNYGYTF.

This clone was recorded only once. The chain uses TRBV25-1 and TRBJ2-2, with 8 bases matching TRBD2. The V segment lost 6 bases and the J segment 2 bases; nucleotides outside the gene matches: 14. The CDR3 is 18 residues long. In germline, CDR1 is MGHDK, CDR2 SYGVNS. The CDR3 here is CASRSISPGLGNTGELFF. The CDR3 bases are TGTGCCAGCAGATCCATCTCTCCGGGACTAGGAAACACCGGGGAGCTGTTTTTT.

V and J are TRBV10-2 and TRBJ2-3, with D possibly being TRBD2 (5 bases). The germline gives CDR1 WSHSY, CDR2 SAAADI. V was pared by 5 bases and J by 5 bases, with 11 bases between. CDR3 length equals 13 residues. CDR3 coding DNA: TGCGCCAGCAGTCCAATCCGGGGAGATACGCAGTATTTT. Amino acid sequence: CASSPIRGDTQYF.

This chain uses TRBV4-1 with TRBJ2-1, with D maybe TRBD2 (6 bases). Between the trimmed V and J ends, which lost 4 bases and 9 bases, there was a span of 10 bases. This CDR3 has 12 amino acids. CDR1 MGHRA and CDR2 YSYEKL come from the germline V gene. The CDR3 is CASSLSGLEQFF. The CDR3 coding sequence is TGCGCCAGCAGCCTAAGCGGGCTTGAGCAGTTCTTC.

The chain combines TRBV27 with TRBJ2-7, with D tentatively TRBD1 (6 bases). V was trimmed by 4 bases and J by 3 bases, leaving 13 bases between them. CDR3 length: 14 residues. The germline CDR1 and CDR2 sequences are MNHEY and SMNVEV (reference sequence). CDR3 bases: TGTGCCAGCAGTTGGGACAACTCCCTCTACGAGCAGTACTTC. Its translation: CASSWDNSLYEQYF.

CDR3 nucleotide sequence: TGTGCCAGCAGCTCCTCGGGGTCCCTCTCCTACAATGAGCAGTTCTTC. It specifies CASSSSGSLSYNEQFF. J is TRBJ2-1 and V is TRBV11-2; a weak D match, TRBD2 (5 bases). The V end lost 4 bases, the J end lost 0 bases, and 13 bases lay between the germline ends. CDR1 is SGHAT, CDR2 FQNNGV, per germline. The CDR3 runs to 16 residues.

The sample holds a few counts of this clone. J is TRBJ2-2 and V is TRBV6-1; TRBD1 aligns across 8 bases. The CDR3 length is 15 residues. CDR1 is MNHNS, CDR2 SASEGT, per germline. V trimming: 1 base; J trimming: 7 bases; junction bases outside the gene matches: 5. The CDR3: CASSEEQGASGELFF. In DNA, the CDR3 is TGTGCCAGCAGTGAAGAGCAGGGGGCTAGCGGGGAGCTGTTTTTT.

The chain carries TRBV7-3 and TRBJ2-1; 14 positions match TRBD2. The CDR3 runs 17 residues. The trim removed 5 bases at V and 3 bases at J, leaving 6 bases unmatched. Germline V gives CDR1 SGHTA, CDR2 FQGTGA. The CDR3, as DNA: TGTGCCAGCAGCCCAGGGACTAGCGGGGGCTTCTACAATGAGCAGTTCTTC. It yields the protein CASSPGTSGGFYNEQFF. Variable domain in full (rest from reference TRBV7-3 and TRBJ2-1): GAGVSQTPSNKVTEKGKYVELRCDPISGHTALYWYRQSLGQGPEFLIYFQGTGAADDSGLPNDRFFAVRPEGSVSTLKIQRTERGDSAVYLCASSPGTSGGFYNEQFFGPGTRLTVL.

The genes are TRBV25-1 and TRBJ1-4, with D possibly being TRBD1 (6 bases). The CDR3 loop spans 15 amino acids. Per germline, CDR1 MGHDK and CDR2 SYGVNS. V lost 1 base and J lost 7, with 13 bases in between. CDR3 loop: CASSESGGLGEKLFF. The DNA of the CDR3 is TGTGCCAGCAGTGAATCGGGGGGGCTGGGTGAAAAACTGTTTTTT.

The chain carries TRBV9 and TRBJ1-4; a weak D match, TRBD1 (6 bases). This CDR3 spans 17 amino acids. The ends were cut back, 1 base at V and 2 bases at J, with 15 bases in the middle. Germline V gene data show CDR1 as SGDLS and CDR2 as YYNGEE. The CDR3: CASSVSGNGQTNEKLFF. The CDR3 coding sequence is TGTGCCAGCAGCGTATCGGGGAATGGACAGACTAATGAAAAACTGTTTTTT. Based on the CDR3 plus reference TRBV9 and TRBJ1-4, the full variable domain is DSGVTQTPKHLITATGQRVTLRCSPRSGDLSVYWYQQSLDQGLQFLIQYYNGEERAKGNILERFSAQQFPDLHSELNLSSLELGDSALYFCASSVSGNGQTNEKLFFGSGTQLSVL.

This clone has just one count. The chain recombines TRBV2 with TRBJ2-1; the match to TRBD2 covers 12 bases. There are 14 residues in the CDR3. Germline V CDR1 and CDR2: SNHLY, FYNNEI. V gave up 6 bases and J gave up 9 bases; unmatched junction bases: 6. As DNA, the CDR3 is TGTGCCAGCAGACTAGCGGGAGGAGCGGGTGAGCAGTTCTTC. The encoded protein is CASRLAGGAGEQFF.

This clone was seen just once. CDR3 in amino acids: CASSMGAGRNQPQHF. The CDR3 DNA reads TGTGCCAGTAGTATGGGGGCAGGGAGAAATCAGCCCCAGCATTTT. The rearrangement links TRBV19 to TRBJ1-5; D is perhaps TRBD1 (6 bases). The CDR3 covers 15 residues. Looked up from germline, CDR1 is LNHDA and CDR2 is SQIVND (reference sequence). With 3 bases removed from V and 4 bases from J, the gap between germline ends came to 13 bases.

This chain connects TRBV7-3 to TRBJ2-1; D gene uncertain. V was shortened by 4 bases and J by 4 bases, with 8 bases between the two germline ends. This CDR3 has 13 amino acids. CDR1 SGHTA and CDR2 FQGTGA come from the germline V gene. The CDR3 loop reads CASSSYKYNEQFF. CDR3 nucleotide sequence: TGTGCCAGCAGCTCTTATAAATACAATGAGCAGTTCTTC.

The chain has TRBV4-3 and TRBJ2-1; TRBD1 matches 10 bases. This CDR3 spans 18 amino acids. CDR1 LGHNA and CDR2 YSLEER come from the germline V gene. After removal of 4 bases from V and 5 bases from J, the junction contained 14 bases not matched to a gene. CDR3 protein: CASSPGTGAPSINNEQFF. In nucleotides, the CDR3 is TGCGCCAGCAGCCCCGGGACAGGGGCCCCCTCGATTAACAATGAGCAGTTCTTC.

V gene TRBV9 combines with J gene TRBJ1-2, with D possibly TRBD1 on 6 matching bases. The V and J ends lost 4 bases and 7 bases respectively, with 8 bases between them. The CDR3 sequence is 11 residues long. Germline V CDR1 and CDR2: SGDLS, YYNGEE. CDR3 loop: CASSPRGGYTF. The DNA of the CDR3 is TGTGCCAGCAGCCCCAGGGGTGGCTACACCTTC. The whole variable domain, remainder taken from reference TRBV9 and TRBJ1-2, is DSGVTQTPKHLITATGQRVTLRCSPRSGDLSVYWYQQSLDQGLQFLIQYYNGEERAKGNILERFSAQQFPDLHSELNLSSLELGDSALYFCASSPRGGYTFGSGTRLTVV.

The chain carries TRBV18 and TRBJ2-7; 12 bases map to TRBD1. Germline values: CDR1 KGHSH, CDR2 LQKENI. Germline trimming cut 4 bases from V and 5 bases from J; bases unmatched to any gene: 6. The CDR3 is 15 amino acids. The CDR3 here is CASSLAGTGGHEQYF. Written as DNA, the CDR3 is TGTGCCAGCTCACTAGCCGGGACAGGGGGCCACGAGCAGTACTTC.

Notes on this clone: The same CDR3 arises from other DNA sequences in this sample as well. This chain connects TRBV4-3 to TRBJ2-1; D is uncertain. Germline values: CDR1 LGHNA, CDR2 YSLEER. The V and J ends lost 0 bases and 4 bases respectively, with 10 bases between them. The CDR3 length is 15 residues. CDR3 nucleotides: TGCGCCAGCAGCCAAGATCGAGGCCGTTACAATGAGCAGTTCTTC. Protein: CASSQDRGRYNEQFF.

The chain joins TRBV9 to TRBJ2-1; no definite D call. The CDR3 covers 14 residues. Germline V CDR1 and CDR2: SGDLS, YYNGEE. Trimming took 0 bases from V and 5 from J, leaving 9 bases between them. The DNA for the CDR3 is TGTGCCAGCAGCGTAGCCACAGCAAACAATGAGCAGTTCTTC. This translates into CASSVATANNEQFF.

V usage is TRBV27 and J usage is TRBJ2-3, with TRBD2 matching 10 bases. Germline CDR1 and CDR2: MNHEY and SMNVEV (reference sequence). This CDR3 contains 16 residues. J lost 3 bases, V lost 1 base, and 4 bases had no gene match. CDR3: CASSLLSGRETDTQYF. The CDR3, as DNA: TGTGCCAGCAGTTTATTAAGCGGGAGGGAAACAGATACGCAGTATTTT.